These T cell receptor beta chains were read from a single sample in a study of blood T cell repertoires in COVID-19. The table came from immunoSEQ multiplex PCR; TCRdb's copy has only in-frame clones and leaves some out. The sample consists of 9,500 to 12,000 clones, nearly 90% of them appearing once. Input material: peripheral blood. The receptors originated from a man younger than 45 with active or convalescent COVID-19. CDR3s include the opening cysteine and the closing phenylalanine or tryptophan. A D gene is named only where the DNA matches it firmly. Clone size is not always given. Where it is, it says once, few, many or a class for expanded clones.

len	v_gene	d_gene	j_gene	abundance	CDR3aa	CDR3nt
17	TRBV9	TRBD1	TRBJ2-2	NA	CASSATARQGATGELFF	TGTGCCAGCAGCGCTACCGCTAGACAGGGGGCCACCGGGGAGCTGTTTTTT
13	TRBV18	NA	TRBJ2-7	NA	CASSPPAAYEQYF	TGTGCCAGCTCACCACCGGCGGCCTACGAGCAGTACTTC
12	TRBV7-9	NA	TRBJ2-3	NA	CASSLAEGTQYF	TGTGCCAGCAGCTTAGCGGAGGGTACGCAGTATTTT
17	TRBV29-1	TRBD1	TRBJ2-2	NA	CSVDPGQGVGSTGELFF	TGCAGCGTTGATCCGGGACAGGGAGTGGGTAGCACCGGGGAGCTGTTTTTT
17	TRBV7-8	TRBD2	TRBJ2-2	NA	CASSLVLAGASTGELFF	TGTGCCAGCAGCTTAGTCCTAGCGGGGGCCTCCACCGGGGAGCTGTTTTTT
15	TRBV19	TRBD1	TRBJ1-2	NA	CASTADRANNYGYTF	TGTGCCAGTACCGCGGACAGGGCAAATAACTATGGCTACACCTTC
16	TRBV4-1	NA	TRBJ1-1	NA	CASSQVSGTSNTEAFF	TGCGCCAGCAGCCAAGTTTCCGGGACATCGAACACTGAAGCTTTCTTT
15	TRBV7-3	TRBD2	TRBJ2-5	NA	CASSPSSGGGETQYF	TGTGCCAGCAGCCCGTCAAGCGGGGGAGGAGAGACCCAGTACTTC
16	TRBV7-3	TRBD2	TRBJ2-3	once	CASSSLAGGTPDTQYF	TGTGCCAGCAGCTCCCTAGCGGGGGGGACCCCCGATACGCAGTATTTT
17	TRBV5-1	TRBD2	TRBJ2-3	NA	CASSPQGLLGETDTQYF	TGCGCCAGCAGCCCCCAGGGACTACTAGGGGAGACAGATACGCAGTATTTT
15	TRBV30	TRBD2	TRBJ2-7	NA	CAWSHGTSGAYEQYF	TGTGCCTGGAGTCACGGGACTAGCGGGGCCTACGAGCAGTACTTC
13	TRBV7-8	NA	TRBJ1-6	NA	CASSLEGGSPLHF	TGTGCCAGCAGCTTAGAAGGGGGTTCACCCCTCCACTTT
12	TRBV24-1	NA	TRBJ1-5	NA	CATSEYNQPQHF	TGTGCCACCAGTGAGTACAATCAGCCCCAGCATTTT
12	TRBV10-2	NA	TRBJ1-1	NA	CASTQGHTEAFF	TGCGCCAGCACCCAGGGTCACACTGAAGCTTTCTTT
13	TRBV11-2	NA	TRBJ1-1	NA	CASSLTGRGGEGF	TGTGCCAGCAGCCTCACAGGGCGAGGAGGAGAAGGATTT
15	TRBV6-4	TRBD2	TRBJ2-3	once	CASSASSGGTDTQYF	TGTGCCAGCAGCGCCTCTAGCGGGGGCACAGATACGCAGTATTTT
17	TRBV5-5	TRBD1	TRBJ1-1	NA	CASSWGTGAYMNTEAFF	TGTGCCAGCAGCTGGGGGACAGGTGCTTATATGAACACTGAAGCTTTCTTT
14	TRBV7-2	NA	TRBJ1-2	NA	CASSTLTRNYGYTF	TGTGCCAGCAGCACACTCACCAGGAACTATGGCTACACCTTC
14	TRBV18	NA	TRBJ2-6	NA	CASSKGAGANVLTF	TGTGCCAGCTCAAAAGGGGCTGGGGCCAACGTCCTGACTTTC
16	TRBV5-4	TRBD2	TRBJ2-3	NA	CASSLAAGGLVGTQYF	TGTGCCAGCAGCTTGGCGGCGGGGGGTCTAGTAGGTACGCAGTATTTT
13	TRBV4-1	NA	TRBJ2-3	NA	CASSHPRTDTQYF	TGCGCCAGCAGCCACCCCAGAACAGATACGCAGTATTTT
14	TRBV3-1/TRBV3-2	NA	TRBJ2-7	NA	CASSLSRPSYEQYF	TGTGCCAGCAGCCTGAGCAGGCCGTCCTACGAGCAGTACTTC
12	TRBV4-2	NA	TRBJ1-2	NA	CASSVGLQGYTF	TGTGCCAGCAGTGTGGGACTACAAGGCTACACCTTC
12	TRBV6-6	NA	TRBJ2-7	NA	CASSYQSYEQYF	TGTGCCAGCAGTTACCAATCCTACGAGCAGTACTTC
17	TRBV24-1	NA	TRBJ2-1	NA	CATSDFRTGISYNEQFF	TGTGCCACCAGTGATTTCCGAACAGGGATTTCCTACAATGAGCAGTTCTTC
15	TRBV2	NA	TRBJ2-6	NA	CASRAHSPGANVLTF	TGTGCCAGCAGAGCACACAGCCCGGGGGCCAACGTCCTGACTTTC
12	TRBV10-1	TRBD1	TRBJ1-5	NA	CASGQGNQPQHF	TGCGCCAGCGGACAGGGCAATCAGCCCCAGCATTTT
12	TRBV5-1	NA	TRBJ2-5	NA	CASSVGEETQYF	TGCGCCAGCAGCGTCGGGGAAGAGACCCAGTACTTC
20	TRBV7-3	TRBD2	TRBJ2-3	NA	CASSPVGLAGGSYPTDTQYF	TGTGCCAGCAGCCCCGTAGGACTAGCGGGGGGATCCTACCCCACAGATACGCAGTATTTT
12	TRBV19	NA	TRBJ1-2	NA	CASSLTGQGYTF	TGTGCCAGTAGCCTTACCGGACAGGGCTACACCTTC
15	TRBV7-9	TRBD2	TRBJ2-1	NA	CASSFGPSGDNEQFF	TGTGCCAGCAGCTTCGGCCCTAGCGGGGACAATGAGCAGTTCTTC
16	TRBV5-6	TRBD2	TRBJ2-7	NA	CASSRFGAAGAYEQYF	TGTGCCAGCAGCCGCTTTGGGGCAGCGGGGGCCTACGAGCAGTACTTC
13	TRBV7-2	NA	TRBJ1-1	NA	CASSSYMNTEAFF	TGTGCCAGCAGCTCGTATATGAACACTGAAGCTTTCTTT
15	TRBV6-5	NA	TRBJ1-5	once	CASSYSSISNQPQHF	TGTGCCAGCAGTTACTCGAGCATCAGCAATCAGCCCCAGCATTTT
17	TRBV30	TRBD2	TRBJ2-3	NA	CAWSPPGLADPTDTQYF	TGTGCCTGGAGTCCACCCGGACTAGCGGACCCCACAGATACGCAGTATTTT
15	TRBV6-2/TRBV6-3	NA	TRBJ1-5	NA	CASSLTSEGNQPQHF	TGTGCCAGCAGCCTAACAAGCGAGGGCAATCAGCCCCAGCATTTT
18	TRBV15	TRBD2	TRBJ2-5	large	CATSRDPVGTSVKETQYF	TGTGCCACCAGCAGAGATCCGGTTGGGACTAGCGTGAAAGAGACCCAGTACTTC
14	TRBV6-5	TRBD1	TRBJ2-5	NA	CASTIGQVGETQYF	TGTGCCAGCACTATAGGACAGGTCGGAGAGACCCAGTACTTC
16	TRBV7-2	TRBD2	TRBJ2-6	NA	CASSPRAGAGANVLTF	TGTGCCAGCAGCCCTAGGGCGGGGGCTGGGGCCAACGTCCTGACTTTC
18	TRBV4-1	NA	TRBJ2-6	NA	CASRSTTTGVSGANVLTF	TGCGCCAGCAGATCAACCACGACAGGCGTCTCTGGGGCCAACGTCCTGACTTTC